This TCR beta chain was identified during a study of blood T cell repertoires in COVID-19. In the original processing: Amplification with reference gene primers provided the estimates of nucleated cell counts. TCRdb keeps only in-frame clones here, not all; method: immunoSEQ multiplex PCR. That table gives V, J and clone size, and the DNA gave D and trimming. Altogether 200,000 to 250,000 clones are present, more than 75% being singletons, with the ten largest covering 8.2%. Trimming at V came to 2 bases and at J to 5 bases, leaving 8 bases not matched to a gene. The germline V gene has CDR1 KGHSH and CDR2 LQKENI. There are 15 residues in the CDR3. Followed longitudinally, the Seattle patients had been enrolled during active infection.

The sequenced sample was peripheral blood. This chain connects TRBV18 to TRBJ2-7; 8 nucleotides match TRBD1. The TCR was taken from a woman older than 75 with COVID-19, enrolled during active disease. Here the CDR3 DNA reads TGTGCCAGCTCACCAAGGCAGGGGGCTGTCAACGAGCAGTACTTC. Translated: CASSPRQGAVNEQYF.